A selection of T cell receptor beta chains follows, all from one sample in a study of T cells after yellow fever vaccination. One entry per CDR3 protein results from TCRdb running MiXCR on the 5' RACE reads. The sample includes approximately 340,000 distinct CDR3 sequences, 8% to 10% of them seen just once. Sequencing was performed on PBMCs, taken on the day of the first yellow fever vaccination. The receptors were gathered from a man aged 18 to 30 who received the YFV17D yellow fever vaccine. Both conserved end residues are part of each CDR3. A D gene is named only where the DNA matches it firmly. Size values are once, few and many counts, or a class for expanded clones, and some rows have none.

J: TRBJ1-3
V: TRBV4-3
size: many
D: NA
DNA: TGCGCCAGCAGCCAAGATCGGGGAAACACCATATATTTT
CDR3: CASSQDRGNTIYF

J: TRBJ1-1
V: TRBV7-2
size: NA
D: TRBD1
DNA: TGTGCCAGCAGCTTAGCCGGGACAGCGGTCGGAGCTTTCTTT
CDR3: CASSLAGTAVGAFF

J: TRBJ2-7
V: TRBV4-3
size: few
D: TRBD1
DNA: TGCGCCAGCAGCCAAGAGCGCCACATCCCGGGACAGGGCCTCTACGAGCAGTACTTC
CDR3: CASSQERHIPGQGLYEQYF

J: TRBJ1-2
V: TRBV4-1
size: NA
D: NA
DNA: TGCGCCAGCAGCCCAGTTCAGGACGGAAACTATGGCTACACCTTC
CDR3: CASSPVQDGNYGYTF

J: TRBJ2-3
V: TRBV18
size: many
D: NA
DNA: TGTGCCAGCTCACCACCCGTGGGTGGCACAGATACGCAGTATTTT
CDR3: CASSPPVGGTDTQYF

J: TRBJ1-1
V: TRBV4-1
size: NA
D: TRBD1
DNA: TGCGCCAGCAGCCCCCCGACAGGGGGCTGGGCTGAAGCTTTCTTT
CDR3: CASSPPTGGWAEAFF

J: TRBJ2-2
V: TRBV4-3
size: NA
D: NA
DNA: TGCGCCAGCAGCCAAAGCCTAGGGATGACCGGGGAGCTGTTTTTT
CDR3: CASSQSLGMTGELFF

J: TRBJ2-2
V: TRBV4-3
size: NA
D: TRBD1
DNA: TGCGCCAGCAGCCCCCATACCCCCGGGACAGATAACACCGGGGAGCTGTTTTTT
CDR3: CASSPHTPGTDNTGELFF

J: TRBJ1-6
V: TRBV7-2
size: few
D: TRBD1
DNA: TGTGCCAGCAGCCTGACAGGGATTAGCAATTCACCCCTCCACTTT
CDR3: CASSLTGISNSPLHF

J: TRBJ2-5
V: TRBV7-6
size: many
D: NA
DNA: TGTGCCAGCAGCCCGAACCAAGAGACCCAGTACTTC
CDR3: CASSPNQETQYF

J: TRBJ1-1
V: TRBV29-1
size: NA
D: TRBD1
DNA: TGCAGCGTTGCCTACCAGGGACAGGGAGTCACTGAAGCTTTCTTT
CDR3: CSVAYQGQGVTEAFF

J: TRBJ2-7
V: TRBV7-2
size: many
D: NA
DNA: TGTGCCAGCAGCCAAAACTTTGGAGAGCAGTACTTC
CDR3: CASSQNFGEQYF

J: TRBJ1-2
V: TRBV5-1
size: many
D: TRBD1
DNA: TGCGCCAGCAGCTTGGTTGCCGGACAGGGTTATAGTGGCTACACCTTC
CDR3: CASSLVAGQGYSGYTF

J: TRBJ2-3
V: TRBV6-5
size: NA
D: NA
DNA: TGTGCCAGCAGTTACTCGACATCCGGGGGATTTACAGATACGCAGTATTTT
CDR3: CASSYSTSGGFTDTQYF

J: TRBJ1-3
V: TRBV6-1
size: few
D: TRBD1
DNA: TGTGCCAGCAGTCGGACAGGGGGACCTGGAAACACCATATATTTT
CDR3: CASSRTGGPGNTIYF

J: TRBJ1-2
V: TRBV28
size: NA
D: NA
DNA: TGTGCCAGCAGGGGGGGCTCGAACTATGGCTACACCTTC
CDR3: CASRGGSNYGYTF

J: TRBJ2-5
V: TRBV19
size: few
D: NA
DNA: TGTGCCAGTAGACCACCTGGGGGAGCCCTACAAGAGACCCAGTACTTC
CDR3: CASRPPGGALQETQYF

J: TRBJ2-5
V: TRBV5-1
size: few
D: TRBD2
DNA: TGCGCCACCAGACTAGCGCCACAAGAGACCCAGTACTTC
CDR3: CATRLAPQETQYF

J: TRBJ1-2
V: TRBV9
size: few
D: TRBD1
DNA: TGTGCCAGCAGCCCACCAGGACAGGCCTATGGCTACACCTTC
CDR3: CASSPPGQAYGYTF

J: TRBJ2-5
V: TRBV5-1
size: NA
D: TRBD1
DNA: TGCGCCAGCAGCTTAACAGGGGAAAGGTACCAAGAGACCCAGTACTTC
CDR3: CASSLTGERYQETQYF

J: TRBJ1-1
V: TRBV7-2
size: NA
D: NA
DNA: TGTGCCAGCAGCATCGGGACGGTGAACACTGAAGCTTTCTTT
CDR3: CASSIGTVNTEAFF

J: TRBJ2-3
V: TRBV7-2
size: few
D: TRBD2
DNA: TGTGCCAGCAGCTTAGGGGCTAGCGGGGGGTTCATAGATACGCAGTATTTT
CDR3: CASSLGASGGFIDTQYF

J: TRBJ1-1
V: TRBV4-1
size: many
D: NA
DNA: TGCGCCAGCAGCCAAGAGTCAGGAAAAGTGGTATTTTATGGCACTGAAGCTTTCTTT
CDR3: CASSQESGKVVFYGTEAFF

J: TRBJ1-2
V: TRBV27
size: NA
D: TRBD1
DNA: TGTGCCAGCAGTCCCACCGACAGGGCGAGTAACTATGGCTACACCTTC
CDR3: CASSPTDRASNYGYTF

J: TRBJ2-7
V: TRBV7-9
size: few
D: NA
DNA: TGTGCCGTTGCTTCAGCCGGGTTCTACGAGCAGTACTTC
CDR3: CAVASAGFYEQYF

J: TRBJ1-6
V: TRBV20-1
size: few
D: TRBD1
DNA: TGCAGTGCTAGAGGGACAGGGAATTCACCCCTCCACTTT
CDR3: CSARGTGNSPLHF

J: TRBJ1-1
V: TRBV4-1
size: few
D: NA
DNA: TGCGCCAGCAGCCAAGATTCGGGTAACCTCCTCCTCGAAGCTTTCTTT
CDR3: CASSQDSGNLLLEAFF

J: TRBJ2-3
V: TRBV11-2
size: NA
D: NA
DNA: TGTGCCAGCAGCTTAGGGATCCCGTGGGGCGGGTCGGCAGATACGCAGTATTTT
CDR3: CASSLGIPWGGSADTQYF

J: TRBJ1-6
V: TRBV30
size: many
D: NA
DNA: TGTGCCTGGAGTGGCACCGGCTCACCCCTCCACTTT
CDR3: CAWSGTGSPLHF

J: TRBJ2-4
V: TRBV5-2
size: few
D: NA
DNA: TGTGCCAGCAACTTCATATTGGCTGCCGGGACTAGCGCAGACATTCAGTACTTC
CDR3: CASNFILAAGTSADIQYF

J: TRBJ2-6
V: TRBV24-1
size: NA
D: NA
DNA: TGTGCCACGGAGCCGAGCCCGGGGATCTCTGGGGCCAACGTCCTGACTTTC
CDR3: CATEPSPGISGANVLTF

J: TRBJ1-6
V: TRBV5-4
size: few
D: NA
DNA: TGTGCCAGCAGCTTGGAGTCGGGCAATTCACCCCTCCACTTT
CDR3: CASSLESGNSPLHF

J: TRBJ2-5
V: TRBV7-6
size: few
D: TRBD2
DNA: TGTGCCAGCAGCTCCCGACGCGGCGCTAGCGGGGTTACAGAGACCCAGTACTTC
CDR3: CASSSRRGASGVTETQYF

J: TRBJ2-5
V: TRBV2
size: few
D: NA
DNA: TGTGCCAGCAGTGATACCGAGACCCAGTACTTC
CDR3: CASSDTETQYF

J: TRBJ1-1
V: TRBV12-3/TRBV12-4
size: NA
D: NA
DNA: TGTGCCAGCAGTAAGGGGTTTTTCACTGAAGCTTTCTTT
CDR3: CASSKGFFTEAFF

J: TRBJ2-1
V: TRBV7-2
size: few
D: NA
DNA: TGTGCCAGCAGCCCGATCCAAGGGGTTGAGCAGTTCTTC
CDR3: CASSPIQGVEQFF

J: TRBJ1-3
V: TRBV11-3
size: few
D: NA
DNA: TGTGCCAGCACCAAGGACGGGGGCGTCCCTGGAAACACCATATATTTT
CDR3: CASTKDGGVPGNTIYF

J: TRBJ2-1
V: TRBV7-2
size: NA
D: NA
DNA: TGTGCCAGCAGCAATTGGGCGGACGAATACAATGAGCAGTTCTTC
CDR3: CASSNWADEYNEQFF

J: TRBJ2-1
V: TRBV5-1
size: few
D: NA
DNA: TGCGCCAGCAGCGAGACAACCTACAATGAGCAGTTCTTC
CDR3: CASSETTYNEQFF

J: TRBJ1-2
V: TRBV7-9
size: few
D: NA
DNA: TGTGCCAGCAGCTCGGACCTTTTGTATGGCTACACCTTC
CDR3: CASSSDLLYGYTF

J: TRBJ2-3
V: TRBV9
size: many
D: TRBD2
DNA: TGTGCCAGCAGCCCACTAAAGCGGGGATACGGGGCGGATACGCAGTATTTT
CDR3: CASSPLKRGYGADTQYF

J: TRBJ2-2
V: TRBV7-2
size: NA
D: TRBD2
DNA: TGTGCCAGCAGCTCCTCAGCGGGGGGGCCCGACACCGGGGAGCTGTTTTTT
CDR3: CASSSSAGGPDTGELFF

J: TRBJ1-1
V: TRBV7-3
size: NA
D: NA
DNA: TGTGCCAGCGCAGCAGGGCGTGACACTGAAGCTTTCTTT
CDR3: CASAAGRDTEAFF

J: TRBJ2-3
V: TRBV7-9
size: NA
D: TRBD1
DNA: TGTGCCAGCGGCCCCGGGACAGGGACGGGCATAATCACAGATACGCAGTATTTT
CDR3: CASGPGTGTGIITDTQYF

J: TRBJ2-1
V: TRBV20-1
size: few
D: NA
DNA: TGCAGTGCTAGAGACCTCAATTGGAATGAGCAGTTCTTC
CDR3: CSARDLNWNEQFF

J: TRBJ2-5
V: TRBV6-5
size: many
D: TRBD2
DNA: TGTGCCAGCAGTTACTCGAGAAGGCTAGCGGGGGGCCGGGAGACCCAGTACTTC
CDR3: CASSYSRRLAGGRETQYF

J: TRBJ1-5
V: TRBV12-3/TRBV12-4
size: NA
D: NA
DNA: TGTGCCAGCAGTTCCCAGGGGAGGGAGAGCAATCAGCCCCAGCATTTT
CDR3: CASSSQGRESNQPQHF

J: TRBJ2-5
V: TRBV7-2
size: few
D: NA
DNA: TGTGCCAGCAGCTTACTGGGGGCGAACCAAGAGACCCAGTACTTC
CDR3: CASSLLGANQETQYF

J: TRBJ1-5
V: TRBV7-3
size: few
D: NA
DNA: TGTGCCAGCAGCTTAACTAGCTCTCAGCCCCAGCATTTT
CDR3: CASSLTSSQPQHF

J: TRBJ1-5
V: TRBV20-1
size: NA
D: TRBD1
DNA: TGCAGTGCGCGGGACAGTGAAAGCAATCAGCCCCAGCATTTT
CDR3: CSARDSESNQPQHF

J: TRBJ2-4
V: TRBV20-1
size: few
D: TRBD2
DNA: TGCAGTGCTAGAGATATTGATCGGACTAGCGGCCAACATTTAATTCAGTACTTC
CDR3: CSARDIDRTSGQHLIQYF

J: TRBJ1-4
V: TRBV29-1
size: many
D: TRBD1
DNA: TGCAGCGTTGATCAGGGGGCAGCTAATGAAAAACTGTTTTTT
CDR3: CSVDQGAANEKLFF

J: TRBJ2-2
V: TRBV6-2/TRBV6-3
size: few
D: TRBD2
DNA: TGTGCCAGCAGCCTAGCGGGCATGATGAACACCGGGGAGCTGTTTTTT
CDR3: CASSLAGMMNTGELFF

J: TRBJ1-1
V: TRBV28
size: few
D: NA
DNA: TGTGCCAGCAAGCCAACCACGCGGGCTGAAGCTTTCTTT
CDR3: CASKPTTRAEAFF

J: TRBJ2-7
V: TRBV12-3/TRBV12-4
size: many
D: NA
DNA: TGTGCCAGCAGTTTCCTACAGGTCCACTACGAGCAGTACTTC
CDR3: CASSFLQVHYEQYF

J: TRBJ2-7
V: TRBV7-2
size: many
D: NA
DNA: TGTGCCAGCAGTCGCTCCTACGAGCAGTACTTC
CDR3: CASSRSYEQYF

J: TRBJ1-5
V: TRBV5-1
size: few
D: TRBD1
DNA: TGCGCCAGCAGCTTGACAGGGGACCCCAATCAGCCCCAGCATTTT
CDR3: CASSLTGDPNQPQHF

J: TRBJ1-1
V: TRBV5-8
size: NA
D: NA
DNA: TGTGCCAGCAGCTTGGCGGGACGGGTGAACACTGAAGCTTTCTTT
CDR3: CASSLAGRVNTEAFF

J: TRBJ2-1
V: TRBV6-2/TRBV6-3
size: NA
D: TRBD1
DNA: TGTGCCAGCAGTTACTCGATTGATTTTAGACAGGGCCCAAATTACAATGAGCAGTTCTTC
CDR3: CASSYSIDFRQGPNYNEQFF

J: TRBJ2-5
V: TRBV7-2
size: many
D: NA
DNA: TGTGCCAGCAGCTTAGCGTCATCGGAGACCCAGTACTTC
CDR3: CASSLASSETQYF